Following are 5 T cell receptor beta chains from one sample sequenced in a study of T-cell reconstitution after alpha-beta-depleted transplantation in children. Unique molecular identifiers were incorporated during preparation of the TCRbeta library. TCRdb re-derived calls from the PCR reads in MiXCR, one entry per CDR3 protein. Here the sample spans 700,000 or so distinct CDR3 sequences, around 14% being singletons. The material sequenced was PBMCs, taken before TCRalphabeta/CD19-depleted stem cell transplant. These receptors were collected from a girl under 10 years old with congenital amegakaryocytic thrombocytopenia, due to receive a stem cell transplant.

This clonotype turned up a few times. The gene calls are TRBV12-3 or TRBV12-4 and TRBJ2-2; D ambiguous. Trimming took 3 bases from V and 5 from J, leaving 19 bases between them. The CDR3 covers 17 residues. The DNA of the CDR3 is TGTGCCAGCAGTTTGAGGTTGTGGCAGGCGAGGACCGGGGAGCTGTTTTTT. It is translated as CASSLRLWQARTGELFF.

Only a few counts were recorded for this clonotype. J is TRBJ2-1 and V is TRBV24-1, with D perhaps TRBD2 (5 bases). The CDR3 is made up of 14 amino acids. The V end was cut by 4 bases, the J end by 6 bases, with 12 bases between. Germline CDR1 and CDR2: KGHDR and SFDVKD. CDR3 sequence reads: CATSESGDSNEQFF. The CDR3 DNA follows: TGTGCCACCAGTGAATCCGGGGATAGCAATGAGCAGTTCTTC.

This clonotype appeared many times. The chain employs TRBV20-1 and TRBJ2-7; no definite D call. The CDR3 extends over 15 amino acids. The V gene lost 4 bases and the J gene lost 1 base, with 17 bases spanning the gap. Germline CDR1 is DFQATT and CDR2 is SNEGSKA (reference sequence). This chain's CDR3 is CSAIRSSSGSYEQYF. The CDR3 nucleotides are TGCAGTGCTATTCGTAGCTCCAGTGGATCCTACGAGCAGTACTTC.

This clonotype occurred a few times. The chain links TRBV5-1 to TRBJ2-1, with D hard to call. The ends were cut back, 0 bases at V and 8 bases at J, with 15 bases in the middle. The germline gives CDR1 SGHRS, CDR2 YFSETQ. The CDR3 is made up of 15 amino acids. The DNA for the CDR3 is TGCGCCAGCAGCTTGGCGGACCCTGAGCTCCATGAGCAGTTCTTC. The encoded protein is CASSLADPELHEQFF.

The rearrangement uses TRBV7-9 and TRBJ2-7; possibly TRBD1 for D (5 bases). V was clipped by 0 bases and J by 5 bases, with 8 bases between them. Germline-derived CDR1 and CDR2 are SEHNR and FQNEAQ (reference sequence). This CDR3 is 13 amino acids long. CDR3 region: CASSLAGQNEQYF. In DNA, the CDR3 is TGTGCCAGCAGCTTAGCGGGGCAGAACGAGCAGTACTTC.